These 26 T cell receptor beta chains were sequenced from one sample in a study of T cell repertoires in cytomegalovirus infection. TCRdb processed the reads anew with MiXCR; each CDR3 protein has one entry. The sample includes fewer than 1,000,000 distinct CDR3 sequences, approximately 33% seen only once; the top ten take roughly 12%. Which antigens these TCRs recognize remains unknown. The sequencing used cultured CD8+ T cells from PBMCs, collected from culture after CMV antigen stimulation. Receptors were obtained from a human donor in good health (CMV status not recorded). Some clones in this sample may be carry-over from other donors' samples.

This clonotype occurred many times. V usage is TRBV27 and J usage is TRBJ1-3; a weak D match, TRBD1 (6 bases). The V end lost 4 bases, the J end lost 0 bases, and 25 bases lay between the germline ends. Germline-derived CDR1 and CDR2 are MNHEY and SMNVEV (reference sequence). The CDR3 spans 20 residues. For the CDR3, the DNA is TGTGCCAGCAGTTCATCGTTTGGGACATTAGTCCAGAGCTCTGGAAACACCATATATTTT. It codes for CASSSSFGTLVQSSGNTIYF.

The rearrangement links TRBV6-2 or TRBV6-3 to TRBJ2-7; 8 positions match TRBD2. The CDR3 extends over 14 amino acids. Germline V gene sequence: CDR1 MNHEY, CDR2 SVGEGT. J lost 6 bases, V lost 6 bases, and 10 bases had no gene match. This CDR3 reads CASRLEAGAFEQYV. The CDR3 region has the DNA TGTGCCAGCAGGCTAGAAGCGGGGGCGTTCGAGCAGTACGTC.

To note about this clonotype: It may be a read error: a sequence one base away is much more abundant. DNA for the CDR3: TGTGCCAGCAGCTTATCGTCCCTGCCATCCTACGAGCAGTACGTC. It codes for CASSLSSLPSYEQYV. The chain joins TRBV7-2 to TRBJ2-7; D is uncertain. Germline values: CDR1 SGHTA, CDR2 FQGNSA. The CDR3 length is 15 residues. The ends were cut back, 2 bases at V and 1 base at J, with 12 bases in the middle.

This clonotype has just a few counts. V usage is TRBV28 and J usage is TRBJ2-1; D remains unclear. The CDR3 runs to 12 residues. Germline CDR1 is MDHEN and CDR2 is SYDVKM. V lost 11 bases and J 8 bases, leaving 16 bases between the germline ends. In DNA, the CDR3 is TGTGCCGGAACCAAAATGGGTGATGAGCAGTTCTTC. Its protein is CAGTKMGDEQFF.

This clonotype has only a few counts. The chain carries TRBV15 and TRBJ1-5, with 7 bases fitting TRBD1. Germline CDR1 reads LNHNV; CDR2 reads YYDKDF (reference sequence). The trim removed 4 bases at V and 6 bases at J, leaving 9 bases unmatched. This CDR3 has 15 amino acids. This chain's CDR3 is CATSNRGRPSQPQHF. In DNA form, the CDR3 reads TGTGCCACCAGCAATAGGGGGCGGCCTAGTCAGCCCCAGCATTTT.

This chain uses TRBV20-1 with TRBJ2-2, with 8 bases fitting TRBD2. Germline CDR1 is DFQATT and CDR2 is SNEGSKA (reference sequence). The V gene end was trimmed by 3 bases and the J gene end by 3 bases; junction bases not matched to a gene: 18. This CDR3 region has 19 residues. The CDR3 sequence: CSASRWEAGARGDTGELFF. The CDR3 DNA reads as TGCAGTGCTAGTCGGTGGGAAGCGGGGGCTAGAGGGGACACCGGGGAGCTGTTTTTT.

The V and J genes are TRBV20-1 and TRBJ1-2; a possible D gene is TRBD1 (5 bases). V lost 7 bases to trimming and J lost 6 bases, with 15 bases between them. Germline assignment: CDR1 DFQATT and CDR2 SNEGSKA (reference sequence). This CDR3 contains 12 residues. As DNA, the CDR3 is TGCAGTGTTTGGGACTTTCCTGATGGCTACACCTTC. It specifies CSVWDFPDGYTF.

This clonotype was seen many times. The chain combines TRBV7-8 with TRBJ2-1, with a tentative D call TRBD2 (6 bases). Germline V gene data show CDR1 as SGHVS and CDR2 as FQNEAQ. The CDR3 is 14 amino acids. With 5 bases removed from V and 8 bases from J, the gap between germline ends came to 16 bases. The chain's CDR3 is CASSTFGGGYEQFF. The CDR3 coding sequence is TGTGCCAGCAGCACCTTCGGGGGTGGCTATGAGCAGTTCTTC. The full variable domain, its missing parts supplied by reference TRBV7-8 and TRBJ2-1, is GAGVSQSPRYKVAKRGQDVALRCDPISGHVSLFWYQQALGQGPEFLTYFQNEAQLDKSGLPSDRFFAERPEGSVSTLKIQRTQQEDSAVYLCASSTFGGGYEQFFGPGTRLTVL.

This clonotype was observed a few times. The V and J genes are TRBV19 and TRBJ2-3, with TRBD2 matching over 7 bases. The J segment lost 1 base and the V segment lost 3 bases, leaving 4 bases of the junction unmatched. The CDR3 runs 15 residues. From germline, CDR1 is LNHDA and CDR2 SQIVND (reference sequence). The CDR3 is CASSMGTSGTDTQYF. As DNA, the CDR3 is TGTGCCAGTAGTATGGGAACTAGCGGCACAGATACGCAGTATTTT.

V usage is TRBV27 and J usage is TRBJ1-4, with D uncertain. Germline values: CDR1 MNHEY, CDR2 SMNVEV (reference sequence). V dropped 6 bases and J dropped 10 bases, with 9 bases sitting between them. The CDR3 consists of 11 residues. This CDR3 is CASRVSGKLFF. The CDR3 bases are TGTGCCAGCAGAGTTTCCGGAAAACTGTTTTTT.

This clonotype turned up a few times. V and J are TRBV7-6 and TRBJ2-1; D might be TRBD1 or TRBD2, each matching 5 bases. CDR1 is SGHVS and CDR2 is FNYEAQ in the germline V gene. Trimming cost V 5 bases and J 7 bases, with 15 bases left between them. The CDR3 is 14 amino acids. The CDR3 sequence: CASSPPMGVNEQFF. CDR3 in DNA: TGTGCCAGCAGCCCTCCTATGGGGGTTAATGAGCAGTTCTTC.

This clonotype was found a few times. The chain couples TRBV7-6 to TRBJ1-2; 8 bases are a match to TRBD1. Germline V CDR1 and CDR2: SGHVS, FNYEAQ. V was clipped by 1 base and J by 7 bases; unmatched bases: 8. The CDR3 extends over 15 amino acids. In nucleotides, the CDR3 is TGTGCCAGCAGCTTAGGAGAGGACAGGGCCGGTGGCTACACCTTC. Translating gives CASSLGEDRAGGYTF.

This clonotype was detected ten times or more. The V and J genes are TRBV7-6 and TRBJ2-7; weak D call: TRBD1 (6 bases). Germline V gene data show CDR1 as SGHVS and CDR2 as FNYEAQ. The CDR3 totals 12 residues. Trimming stripped 5 bases from V and 5 bases from J, with 10 bases between. The DNA for the CDR3 is TGTGCCAGCAGCCCACAGGGAGACGAGCAGTACTTC. Encoded protein: CASSPQGDEQYF.

For the CDR3, the DNA is TGTGCCAGCAGCCAAGAACAGGTCGGCGAGAACTATGGCTACACCTTC. Its protein is CASSQEQVGENYGYTF. The rearrangement joins TRBV3-1 to TRBJ1-2, with D tentatively TRBD1 (5 bases). The germline V gene encodes CDR1 LGHDT and CDR2 YNNKEL (reference sequence). V was shortened by 0 bases and J by 2 bases, with 13 bases between the two germline ends. The CDR3 consists of 16 residues.

In its sample, this clonotype was seen a few times. This rearrangement joins TRBV9 to TRBJ2-3; TRBD2 might be the D (6 bases). In germline, CDR1 is SGDLS, CDR2 YYNGEE. V was pared by 1 base and J by 7 bases, with 13 bases between. The CDR3 spans 14 residues. The CDR3 is CASSVWEDWNTQYF. The CDR3 region has the DNA TGTGCCAGCAGCGTATGGGAGGATTGGAATACGCAGTATTTT.

J is TRBJ1-2 and V is TRBV7-9; the match to TRBD1 covers 8 bases. The trim removed 5 bases at V and 4 bases at J, leaving 9 bases unmatched. Germline V gene sequence: CDR1 SEHNR, CDR2 FQNEAQ (reference sequence). The CDR3 totals 15 residues. The chain's CDR3 is CASSPPGGLSYGYTF. The CDR3 DNA is TGTGCCAGCAGCCCCCCAGGGGGCTTGAGCTATGGCTACACCTTC.

The chain employs TRBV7-8 and TRBJ1-1; D unclear. Germline assignment: CDR1 SGHVS and CDR2 FQNEAQ. The CDR3 sequence is 14 residues long. The V and J ends lost 0 bases and 6 bases respectively, with 11 bases between them. The CDR3 bases are TGTGCCAGCAGCTTAGCAGGCCTGAGCTCTGAAGCTTTCTTT. Translating it yields CASSLAGLSSEAFF.

This clonotype was seen more than once but under ten times. The CDR3 reads CASSYLTRDGYTF. CDR3 nucleotides: TGTGCCAGCAGTTACCTGACCAGGGATGGCTACACCTTC. This chain joins TRBV6-2 or TRBV6-3 and TRBJ1-2; the D gene is possibly TRBD1 (5 bases). The length of the CDR3 is 13 residues. Trimming took 2 bases from V and 6 from J, leaving 10 bases between them. Germline V gene data show CDR1 as MNHEY and CDR2 as SVGEGT.

The V gene is TRBV12-3 or TRBV12-4, the J gene TRBJ2-4, with a weak D call TRBD1 (6 bases). The CDR3 totals 15 residues. Trimming cost V 5 bases and J 7 bases, with 18 bases left between them. The DNA for the CDR3 is TGTGCCAGCAGTGCGCCGACAGGACCTTATAACATTCAGTACTTC. Residues: CASSAPTGPYNIQYF.

The chain employs TRBV6-2 or TRBV6-3 and TRBJ2-1; a weak D match, TRBD1 (6 bases). V was cut by 3 bases and J by 5 bases, with 20 bases left in between. In germline, CDR1 is MNHEY, CDR2 SVGEGT. The CDR3 has 17 residues. CDR3 amino acids: CASSYLRSGAVNNEQFF. The CDR3 nucleotides read TGTGCCAGCAGTTATCTCCGGTCAGGGGCGGTCAACAATGAGCAGTTCTTC.

CDR3 bases: TGTGCCCCGGTAGCCAATGAGCAGTTCTTC. Its translation: CAPVANEQFF. This chain links TRBV24-1 with TRBJ2-1; D gene uncertain. The V gene lost 12 bases and the J gene lost 6 bases, with 8 bases spanning the gap. This CDR3 comprises 10 residues. Germline CDR1 KGHDR, CDR2 SFDVKD.

This clonotype was seen ten or more times. At one end the junction does not follow the germline gene, possibly because of a read error. V gene TRBV5-1 combines with J gene TRBJ1-1, with D possibly matching TRBD1 (5 bases). Germline CDR1 reads SGHRS; CDR2 reads YFSETQ. The CDR3 length is 13 residues. The CDR3 region has the DNA TGTGCCAGCAGCTTAGTGGGGGTGGCTGAAGCTTTCTTT. Translated: CASSLVGVAEAFF.

The V and J genes are TRBV29-1 and TRBJ2-2; 7 nucleotides align to TRBD1. V dropped 0 bases and J dropped 6; count of bases not matched to a gene: 10. CDR3 size: 16 residues. Germline V CDR1 and CDR2: SQVTM, ANQGSEA. Here the CDR3 reads CSVEDQKGASAGELFF. DNA for the CDR3: TGCAGCGTTGAAGATCAAAAGGGGGCGTCAGCCGGGGAGCTGTTTTTT.

This clonotype was observed a few times. The chain couples TRBV7-9 to TRBJ2-7, with TRBD2 matching over 9 bases. Germline V lookup: CDR1 SEHNR, CDR2 FQNEAQ (reference sequence). The CDR3 contains 15 residues. Trimming cost V 6 bases and J 1 base; bases outside gene matches: 7. The CDR3 nucleotides are TGTGCCAGCAGGCTTGGTAGCGGGGGTTCCTACGAGCAGTACTTC. Encoded protein: CASRLGSGGSYEQYF.

This clonotype has more than one count but fewer than ten. V is TRBV19 and J is TRBJ1-1, with TRBD1 as a possible D gene (5 bases). The V end was cut by 3 bases, the J end by 4 bases, with 9 bases between. The CDR3 consists of 13 residues. Germline V gene sequence: CDR1 LNHDA, CDR2 SQIVND (reference sequence). The CDR3 coding sequence is TGTGCCAGTAGTATCTACAGGACCACTGAAGCTTTCTTT. Its translation: CASSIYRTTEAFF.

This clonotype turned up a few times. V and J are TRBV5-4 and TRBJ1-2; D perhaps matches TRBD1 (5 bases). The CDR3 is 13 amino acids. Trimming stripped 6 bases from V and 6 bases from J, with 15 bases between. Germline values: CDR1 SGHNT, CDR2 YYREEE (reference sequence). This CDR3 reads CASTMGGPDGYTF. The CDR3 nucleotides read TGTGCCAGCACCATGGGGGGACCAGATGGCTACACCTTC.